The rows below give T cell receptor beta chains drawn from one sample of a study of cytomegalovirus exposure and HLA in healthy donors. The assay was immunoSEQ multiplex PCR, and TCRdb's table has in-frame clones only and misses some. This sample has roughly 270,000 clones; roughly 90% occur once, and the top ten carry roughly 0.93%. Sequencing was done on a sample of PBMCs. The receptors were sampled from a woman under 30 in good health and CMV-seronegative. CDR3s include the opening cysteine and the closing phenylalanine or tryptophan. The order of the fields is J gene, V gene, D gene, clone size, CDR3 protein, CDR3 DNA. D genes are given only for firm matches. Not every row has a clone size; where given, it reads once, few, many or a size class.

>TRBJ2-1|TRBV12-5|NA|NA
CASGLVQAGEQFF
TGTGCTAGTGGTTTGGTACAAGCAGGTGAGCAGTTCTTC
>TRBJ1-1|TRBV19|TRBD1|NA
CASSIIDRGRMTEAFF
TGTGCCAGTAGTATCATTGACAGGGGGCGGATGACTGAAGCTTTCTTT
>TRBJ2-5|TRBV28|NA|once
CASSYPSGESQGTQYF
TGTGCCAGCAGTTACCCCTCAGGGGAATCGCAGGGGACCCAGTACTTC
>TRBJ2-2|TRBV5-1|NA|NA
CASSFQQGGTGELFF
TGCGCCAGCAGCTTTCAGCAGGGTGGAACCGGGGAGCTGTTTTTT
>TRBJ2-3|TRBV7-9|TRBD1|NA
CASSSGQGKADTQYF
TGTGCCAGCAGCTCAGGACAGGGGAAGGCAGATACGCAGTATTTT
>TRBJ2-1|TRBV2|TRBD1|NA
CASSGQDNEQFF
TGTGCCAGCTCCGGACAGGACAATGAGCAGTTCTTC
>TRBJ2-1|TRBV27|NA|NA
CASSLIRVQGSDEQFF
TGTGCCAGCAGTTTAATTCGGGTTCAGGGCTCGGATGAGCAGTTCTTC
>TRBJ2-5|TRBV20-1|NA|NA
CSATRETQYF
TGCAGTGCCACCCGGGAGACCCAGTACTTC
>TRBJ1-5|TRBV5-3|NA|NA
CARSLATGYSNQPQHF
TGTGCCAGAAGCTTGGCGACTGGATATAGCAATCAGCCCCAGCATTTT
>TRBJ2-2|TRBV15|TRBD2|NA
CATSREGLGGDPTGELFF
TGTGCCACCAGCAGAGAAGGCCTGGGGGGGGATCCGACCGGGGAGCTGTTTTTT
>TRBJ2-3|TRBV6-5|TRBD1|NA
CASSQTGRDTQYF
TGTGCCAGCAGTCAGACAGGGCGGGATACGCAGTATTTT
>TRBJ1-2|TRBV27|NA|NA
CASSLSSSGVTYGYTF
TGTGCCAGCAGTTTATCATCTTCGGGAGTCACCTATGGCTACACCTTC
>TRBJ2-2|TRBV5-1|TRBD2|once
CASSGSSGINTGELFF
TGCGCCAGCAGCGGATCTAGCGGGATAAACACCGGGGAGCTGTTTTTT
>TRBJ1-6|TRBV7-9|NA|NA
CASSATDYWAPLHF
TGTGCCAGCAGCGCCACAGATTATTGGGCACCCCTCCACTTT
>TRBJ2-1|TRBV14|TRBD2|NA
CASSESLAGSYNEQFF
TGTGCCAGCAGCGAAAGTCTAGCGGGCTCCTACAATGAGCAGTTCTTC
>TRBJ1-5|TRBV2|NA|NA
CASSEGGRGLQPQHF
TGTGCCAGCAGTGAAGGTGGTAGGGGCCTTCAGCCCCAGCATTTT
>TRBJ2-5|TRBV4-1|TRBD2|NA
CASSHIGAGVDLETQYF
TGCGCCAGCAGCCATATCGGGGCGGGAGTTGATCTTGAGACCCAGTACTTC
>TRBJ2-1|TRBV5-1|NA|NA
CASSYGTGNEQFF
TGCGCCAGCAGTTATGGGACTGGCAATGAGCAGTTCTTC
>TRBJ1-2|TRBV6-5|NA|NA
CASSRGDGYTF
TGTGCCAGCAGCCGGGGGGATGGCTACACCTTC
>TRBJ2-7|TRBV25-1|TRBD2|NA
CASSESLADPYEQYF
TGTGCCAGCAGTGAAAGTCTAGCGGACCCCTACGAGCAGTACTTC
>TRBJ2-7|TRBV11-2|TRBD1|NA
CASSITGAGYF
TGTGCCAGCAGCATTACAGGGGCAGGTTACTTC
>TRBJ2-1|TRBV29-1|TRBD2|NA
CSDPQVSGSPEQFF
TGCAGCGACCCCCAGGTTAGCGGGAGCCCTGAGCAGTTCTTC
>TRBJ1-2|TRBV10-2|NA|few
CASSESVGPSSYGYTF
TGCGCCAGCAGTGAGTCCGTGGGGCCGAGCTCCTATGGCTACACCTTC
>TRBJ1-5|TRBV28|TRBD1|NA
CASSGISGQWNLYSNQPQHF
TGTGCCAGCAGTGGGATTTCGGGACAGTGGAACCTTTATAGCAATCAGCCCCAGCATTTT
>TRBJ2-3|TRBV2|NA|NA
CASRPSTGTDTQYF
TGTGCCAGCAGACCCTCGACAGGCACAGATACGCAGTATTTT
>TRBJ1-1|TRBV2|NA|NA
CASSEQLANTEAFF
TGTGCCAGCAGTGAACAACTCGCGAACACTGAAGCTTTCTTT
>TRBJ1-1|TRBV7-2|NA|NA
CASSPLQFENTEAFF
TGTGCCAGCAGCCCATTACAGTTTGAGAACACTGAAGCTTTCTTT
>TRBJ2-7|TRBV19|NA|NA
CASSLPGVRNEQYF
TGTGCCAGTAGTCTCCCAGGGGTCCGCAACGAGCAGTACTTC
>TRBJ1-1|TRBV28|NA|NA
CASSLYRGTNTEAFF
TGTGCCAGCAGTTTATACCGGGGGACGAACACTGAAGCTTTCTTT
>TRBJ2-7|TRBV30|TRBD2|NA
CAWSLTSGGYEQYF
TGTGCCTGGAGTCTGACTAGCGGGGGCTACGAGCAGTACTTC
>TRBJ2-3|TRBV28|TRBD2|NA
CASSPGTSSYLTDTQYF
TGTGCCAGCAGTCCCGGGACTAGTAGTTACCTCACAGATACGCAGTATTTT
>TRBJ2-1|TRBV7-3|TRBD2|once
CASSSEASGRSEQFF
TGTGCCAGCAGCTCTGAGGCTAGCGGGAGATCTGAGCAGTTCTTC
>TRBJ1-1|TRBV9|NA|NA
CASSVTGWAEAFF
TGTGCCAGCAGCGTAACAGGTTGGGCTGAAGCTTTCTTT
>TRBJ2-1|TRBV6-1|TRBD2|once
CASKQGGYNEQFF
TGTGCCAGCAAGCAGGGAGGGTACAATGAGCAGTTCTTC
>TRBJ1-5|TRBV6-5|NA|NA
CASMPAALNQPQHF
TGTGCCAGCATGCCGGCGGCTCTCAATCAGCCCCAGCATTTT
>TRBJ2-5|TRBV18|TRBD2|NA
CASSPGLAGVSGETQYF
TGTGCCAGCTCACCGGGACTAGCGGGAGTGAGTGGAGAGACCCAGTACTTC
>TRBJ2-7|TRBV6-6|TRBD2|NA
CASRDVAGVHYEQYF
TGTGCCAGCAGAGATGTAGCGGGAGTCCACTACGAGCAGTACTTC
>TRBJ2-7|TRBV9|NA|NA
CASSVGTASYEQYF
TGTGCCAGCAGCGTAGGGACAGCCTCCTACGAGCAGTACTTC
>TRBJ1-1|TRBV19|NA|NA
CASARQLNTEAFF
TGTGCCAGTGCTAGACAGTTGAACACTGAAGCTTTCTTT
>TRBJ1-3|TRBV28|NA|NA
CASSPRLSGNTIYF
TGTGCCAGCAGTCCCAGGCTCTCTGGAAACACCATATATTTT
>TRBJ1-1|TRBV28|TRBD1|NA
CASSLGTGGFMNTEAFF
TGTGCCAGCAGTTTAGGGACAGGGGGCTTTATGAACACTGAAGCTTTCTTT
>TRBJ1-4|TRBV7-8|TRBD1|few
CASSYDRGMEKLFF
TGTGCCAGCAGCTACGACAGGGGTATGGAAAAACTGTTTTTT
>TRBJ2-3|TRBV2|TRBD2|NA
CASNIVGGSTDTQYF
TGTGCCAGCAACATAGTCGGCGGGAGTACAGATACGCAGTATTTT
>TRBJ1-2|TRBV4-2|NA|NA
CASSQRQTAQPYGYTF
TGTGCCAGCAGCCAGAGACAGACTGCGCAACCTTATGGCTACACCTTC